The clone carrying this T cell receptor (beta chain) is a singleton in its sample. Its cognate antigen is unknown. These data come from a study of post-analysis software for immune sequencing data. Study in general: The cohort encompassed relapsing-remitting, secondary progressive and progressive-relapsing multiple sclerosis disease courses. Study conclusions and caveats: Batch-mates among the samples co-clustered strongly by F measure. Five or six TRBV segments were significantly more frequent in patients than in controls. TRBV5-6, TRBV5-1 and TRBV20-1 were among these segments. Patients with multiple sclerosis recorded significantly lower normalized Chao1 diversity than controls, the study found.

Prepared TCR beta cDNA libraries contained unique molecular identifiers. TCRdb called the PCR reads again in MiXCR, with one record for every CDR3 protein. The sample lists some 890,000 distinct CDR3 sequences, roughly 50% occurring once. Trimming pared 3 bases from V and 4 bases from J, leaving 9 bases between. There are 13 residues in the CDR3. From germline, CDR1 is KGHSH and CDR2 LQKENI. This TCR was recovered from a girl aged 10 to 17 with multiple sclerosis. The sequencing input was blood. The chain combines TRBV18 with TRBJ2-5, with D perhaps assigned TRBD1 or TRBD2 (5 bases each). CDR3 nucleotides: TGTGCCAGCTCACCGGTAGGGACAGAGACCCAGTACTTC. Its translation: CASSPVGTETQYF. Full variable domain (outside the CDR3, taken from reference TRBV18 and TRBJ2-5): NAGVMQNPRHLVRRRGQEARLRCSPMKGHSHVYWYRQLPEEGLKFMVYLQKENIIDESGMPKERFSAEFPKEGPSILRIQQVVRGDSAAYFCASSPVGTETQYFGPGTRLLVL.